This passage covers 3 T cell receptor beta chains from one sample sequenced in a study of T cells after yellow fever vaccination. One entry per CDR3 protein, called by TCRdb with MiXCR from the 5' RACE reads. This sample carries 150,000 to 200,000 distinct CDR3 sequences, approximately 10% of them seen once, and the ten largest clones take 30% to 45%. The sequences come from CD8+ T cells sorted from PBMCs, collected 15 days after the yellow fever booster vaccination. The source of these receptors is a man aged 18 to 35 who received the YFV17D yellow fever vaccine.

This clonotype has a handful of counts. This sequence joins TRBV12-3 or TRBV12-4 and TRBJ2-3; D is perhaps TRBD2 (6 bases). V was clipped by 2 bases and J by 2 bases, with 11 bases between them. The CDR3 sequence is 15 residues long. The CDR3 DNA sequence: TGTGCCAGCAGTTTAACCGGAGGGGCCACAGATACGCAGTATTTT. This codes for CASSLTGGATDTQYF.

The table lists this clonotype with a few counts. The CDR3 DNA sequence: TGTGCCAGCAGCTTAGTTGCTAAGACTGAAGCTTTCTTT. This codes for CASSLVAKTEAFF. The chain uses TRBV7-9 and TRBJ1-1; D remains unclear. From germline, CDR1 is SEHNR and CDR2 FQNEAQ (reference sequence). Trimming removed 1 base from V and 5 bases from J, with 8 bases in between. The CDR3 covers 13 residues.

In its sample, this clonotype was seen many times. The rearrangement uses TRBV4-1 and TRBJ2-3; the match to TRBD2 covers 9 bases. The CDR3 loop spans 15 amino acids. The germline CDR1 and CDR2 sequences are MGHRA and YSYEKL. Losses at the gene ends were 4 bases for V and 5 bases for J; bases not matched to a gene: 7. The CDR3 DNA reads as TGCGCCAGCAGCCGCGGGGGGGATTGGGAAGATACGCAGTATTTT. This codes for CASSRGGDWEDTQYF.